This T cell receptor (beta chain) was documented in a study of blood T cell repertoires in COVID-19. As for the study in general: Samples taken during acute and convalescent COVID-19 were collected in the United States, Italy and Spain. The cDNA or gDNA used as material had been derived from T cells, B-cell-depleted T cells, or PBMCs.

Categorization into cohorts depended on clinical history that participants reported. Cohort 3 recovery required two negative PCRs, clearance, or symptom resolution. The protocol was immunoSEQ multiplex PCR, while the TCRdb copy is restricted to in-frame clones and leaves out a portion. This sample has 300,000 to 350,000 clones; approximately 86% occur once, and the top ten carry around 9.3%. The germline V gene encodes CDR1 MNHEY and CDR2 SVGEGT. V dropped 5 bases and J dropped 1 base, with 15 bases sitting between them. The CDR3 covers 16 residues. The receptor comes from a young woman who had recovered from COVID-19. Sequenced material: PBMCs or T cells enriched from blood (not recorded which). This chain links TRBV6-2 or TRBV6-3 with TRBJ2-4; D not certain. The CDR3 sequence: CASSPTPRLAKNIQYF. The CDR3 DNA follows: TGTGCCAGCAGTCCAACACCGAGACTGGCCAAAAACATTCAGTACTTC.